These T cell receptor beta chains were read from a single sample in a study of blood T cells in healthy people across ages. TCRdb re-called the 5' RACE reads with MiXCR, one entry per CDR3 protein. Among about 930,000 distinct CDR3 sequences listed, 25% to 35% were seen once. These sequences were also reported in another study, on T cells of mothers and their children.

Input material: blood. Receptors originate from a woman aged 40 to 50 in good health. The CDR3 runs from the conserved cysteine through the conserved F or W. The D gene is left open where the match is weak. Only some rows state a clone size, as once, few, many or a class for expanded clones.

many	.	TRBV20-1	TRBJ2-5	CSARERLAETQYF	TGCAGTGCTAGAGAGCGACTCGCTGAGACCCAGTACTTC
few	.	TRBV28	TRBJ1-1	CASSLWVYTEAFF	TGTGCCAGCAGTTTATGGGTTTACACTGAAGCTTTCTTT
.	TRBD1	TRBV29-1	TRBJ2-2	CSVYPGTGRTGELFF	TGCAGCGTTTACCCAGGGACAGGGAGGACCGGGGAGCTGTTTTTT
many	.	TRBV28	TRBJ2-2	CASRRDSNTGELFF	TGTGCCAGCAGGCGGGACTCCAACACCGGGGAGCTGTTTTTT
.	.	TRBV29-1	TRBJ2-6	CSAGDPLSSGANVRTF	TGCAGCGCTGGTGACCCCCTTAGCTCTGGGGCCAACGTCCGGACTTTC
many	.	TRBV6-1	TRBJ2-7	CASNMVPFQPYEQYF	TGTGCCAGCAACATGGTCCCCTTCCAACCTTACGAGCAGTACTTC
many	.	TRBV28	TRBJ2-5	CASSLWAAQETQYF	TGTGCCAGCAGTTTATGGGCGGCTCAAGAGACCCAGTACTTC
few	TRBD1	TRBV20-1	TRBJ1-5	CSARRGTGESNQPQHF	TGCAGTGCTAGGCGGGGGACAGGGGAGAGCAATCAGCCCCAGCATTTT
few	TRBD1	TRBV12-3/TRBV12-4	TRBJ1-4	CASSLALGTENEKLFF	TGTGCCAGCAGTTTAGCCTTGGGGACAGAGAATGAAAAACTGTTTTTT
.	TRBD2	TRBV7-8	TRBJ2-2	CASSLGGLAVNTGELFF	TGTGCCAGCAGCTTAGGCGGACTAGCGGTGAACACCGGGGAGCTGTTTTTT
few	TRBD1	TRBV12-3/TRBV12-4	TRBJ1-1	CASSLVEWTGGTEAFF	TGTGCCAGCAGTTTAGTTGAGTGGACAGGGGGAACTGAAGCTTTCTTT
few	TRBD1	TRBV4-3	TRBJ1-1	CASSQGPGGQGVNTEAFF	TGCGCCAGCAGCCAAGGCCCTGGCGGACAGGGGGTGAACACTGAAGCTTTCTTT
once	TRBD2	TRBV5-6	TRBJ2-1	CASSLSKRGPGNEQFF	TGTGCCAGCAGCTTGAGTAAGCGGGGGCCGGGTAATGAGCAGTTCTTC
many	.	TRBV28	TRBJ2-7	CASSFSDYEQYF	TGTGCCAGCAGTTTCTCAGACTACGAGCAGTACTTC
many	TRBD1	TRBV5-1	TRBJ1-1	CASSVNRGVTEAFF	TGCGCCAGCAGCGTCAACAGGGGTGTAACTGAAGCTTTCTTT
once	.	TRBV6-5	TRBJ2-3	CASSPSLGVTDTQYF	TGTGCCAGCAGCCCATCCCTGGGGGTCACAGATACGCAGTATTTT
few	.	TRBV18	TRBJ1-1	CASSPPGGQMNTEAFF	TGTGCCAGCTCACCACCTGGGGGGCAAATGAACACTGAAGCTTTCTTT
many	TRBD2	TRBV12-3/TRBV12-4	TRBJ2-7	CASSPGGALNEQYF	TGTGCCAGCAGCCCCGGGGGGGCCTTAAACGAGCAGTACTTC
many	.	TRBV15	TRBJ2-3	CATSRDGTSTDTQYF	TGTGCCACCAGCAGAGATGGTACTAGCACAGATACGCAGTATTTT
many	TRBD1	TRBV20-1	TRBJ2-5	CSARWTGEQETQYF	TGCAGTGCTAGATGGACAGGGGAGCAAGAGACCCAGTACTTC
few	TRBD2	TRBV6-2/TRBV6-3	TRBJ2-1	CASSLLARGYNEQFF	TGTGCCAGCAGTTTACTAGCGCGAGGGTACAATGAGCAGTTCTTC
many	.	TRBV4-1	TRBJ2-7	CASSQPGRVTYEQYF	TGCGCCAGCAGCCAACCGGGACGGGTCACCTACGAGCAGTACTTC
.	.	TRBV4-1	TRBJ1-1	CASSQAGEYTEAFF	TGCGCCAGCAGCCAAGCGGGTGAGTACACTGAAGCTTTCTTT
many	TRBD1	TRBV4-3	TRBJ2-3	CASSQDEGTALTDTQYF	TGCGCCAGCAGCCAAGATGAGGGGACAGCCCTCACAGATACGCAGTATTTT
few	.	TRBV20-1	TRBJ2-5	CSAYTATAGEQYF	TGCAGTGCGTATACGGCGACAGCCGGGGAGCAGTACTTC
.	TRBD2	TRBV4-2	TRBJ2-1	CASSRSRGGDEQFF	TGTGCCAGCAGCCGGAGCCGGGGGGGAGATGAGCAGTTCTTC
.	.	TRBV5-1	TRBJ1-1	CASSLEIMNTEAFF	TGCGCCAGCAGCCTTGAGATAATGAACACTGAAGCTTTCTTT
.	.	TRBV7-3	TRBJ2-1	CASSRPYKDGGSNRDEQFF	TGTGCCAGCAGCCGCCCTTATAAAGACGGGGGTAGCAATAGGGATGAGCAGTTCTTC
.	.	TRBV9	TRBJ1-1	CASSAAQGTNTEAFF	TGTGCCAGCAGCGCCGCACAAGGGACTAACACTGAAGCTTTCTTT
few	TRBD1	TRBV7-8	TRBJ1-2	CASSLRTGERDYGYTF	TGTGCCAGCAGCCTAAGGACAGGGGAAAGGGACTATGGCTACACCTTC
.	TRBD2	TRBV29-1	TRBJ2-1	CSAQGLAGLGEQFF	TGCAGCGCCCAGGGACTAGCGGGCCTCGGTGAGCAGTTCTTC
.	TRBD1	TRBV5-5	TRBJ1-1	CASNPKTGVGTEAFF	TGTGCCAGCAACCCAAAGACAGGGGTGGGCACTGAAGCTTTCTTT
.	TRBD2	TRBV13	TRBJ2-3	CASSRLTSGGADTQYF	TGTGCCAGCAGCCGTTTGACTAGCGGGGGCGCAGATACGCAGTATTTT
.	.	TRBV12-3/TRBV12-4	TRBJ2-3	CASSRATGRTDTQYF	TGTGCCAGCAGCCGAGCGACGGGAAGGACAGATACGCAGTATTTT
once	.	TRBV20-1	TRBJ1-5	CSARAEDQPQHF	TGCAGTGCTCGGGCAGAAGACCAGCCCCAGCATTTT
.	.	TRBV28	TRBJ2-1	CASSPVAAEGHEQFF	TGTGCCAGCAGTCCCGTAGCGGCCGAGGGCCATGAGCAGTTCTTC
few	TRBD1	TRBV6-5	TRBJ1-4	CASGLYRGYEKLFF	TGTGCCAGCGGATTGTACAGGGGATACGAAAAACTGTTTTTT
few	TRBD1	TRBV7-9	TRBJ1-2	CASSFPGTGPSYGYTF	TGTGCCAGCAGCTTTCCCGGGACAGGGCCCAGCTATGGCTACACCTTC
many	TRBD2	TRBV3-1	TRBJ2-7	CASSLRSSRLAGISYEQYF	TGTGCCAGCAGCCTCAGGTCTAGCAGGCTAGCGGGGATCTCCTACGAGCAGTACTTC
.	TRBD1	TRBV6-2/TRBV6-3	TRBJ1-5	CASSLGQDSGNQPQHF	TGTGCCAGCAGCCTCGGACAGGATAGCGGCAATCAGCCCCAGCATTTT
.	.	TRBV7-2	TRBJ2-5	CASSTRGGEQYF	TGTGCCAGCAGCACCAGAGGTGGTGAGCAGTACTTC
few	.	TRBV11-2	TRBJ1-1	CASSFQGPEAFF	TGTGCCAGCAGCTTTCAGGGACCCGAAGCTTTCTTT
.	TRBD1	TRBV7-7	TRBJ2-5	CTSSLDGTGAETQYF	TGTACTAGCAGCTTAGACGGGACAGGGGCCGAGACCCAGTACTTC
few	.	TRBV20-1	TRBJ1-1	CSAPRLNMNTEAFF	TGCAGTGCCCCTCGCCTGAACATGAACACTGAAGCTTTCTTT
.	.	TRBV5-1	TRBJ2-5	CASSFASSAETQYF	TGCGCCAGCAGCTTCGCATCCTCCGCGGAGACCCAGTACTTC
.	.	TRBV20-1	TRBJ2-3	CSAHMGAGTDTQYF	TGCAGTGCTCACATGGGGGCGGGCACAGATACGCAGTATTTT